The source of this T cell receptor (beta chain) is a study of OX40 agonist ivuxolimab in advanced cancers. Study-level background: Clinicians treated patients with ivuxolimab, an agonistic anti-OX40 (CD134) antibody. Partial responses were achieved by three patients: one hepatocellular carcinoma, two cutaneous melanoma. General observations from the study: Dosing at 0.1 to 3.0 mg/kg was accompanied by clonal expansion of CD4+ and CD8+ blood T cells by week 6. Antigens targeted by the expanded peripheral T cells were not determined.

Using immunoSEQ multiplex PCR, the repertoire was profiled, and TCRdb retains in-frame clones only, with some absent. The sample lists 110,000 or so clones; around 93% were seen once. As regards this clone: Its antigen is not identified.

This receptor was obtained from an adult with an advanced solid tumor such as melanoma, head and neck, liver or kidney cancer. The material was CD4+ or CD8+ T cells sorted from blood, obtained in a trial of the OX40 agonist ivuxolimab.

CDR3 in amino acids: CASSKQQGDQPQHF. The DNA of the CDR3 is TGTGCCAGCAGTAAACAACAGGGAGATCAGCCCCAGCATTTT. This chain joins TRBV5-6 and TRBJ1-5; D possibly corresponds to TRBD1 (6 bases). The V gene lost 5 bases and the J gene lost 5 bases, with 14 bases spanning the gap. The CDR3 covers 14 residues. Germline loops: CDR1 SGHDT, CDR2 YYEEEE.